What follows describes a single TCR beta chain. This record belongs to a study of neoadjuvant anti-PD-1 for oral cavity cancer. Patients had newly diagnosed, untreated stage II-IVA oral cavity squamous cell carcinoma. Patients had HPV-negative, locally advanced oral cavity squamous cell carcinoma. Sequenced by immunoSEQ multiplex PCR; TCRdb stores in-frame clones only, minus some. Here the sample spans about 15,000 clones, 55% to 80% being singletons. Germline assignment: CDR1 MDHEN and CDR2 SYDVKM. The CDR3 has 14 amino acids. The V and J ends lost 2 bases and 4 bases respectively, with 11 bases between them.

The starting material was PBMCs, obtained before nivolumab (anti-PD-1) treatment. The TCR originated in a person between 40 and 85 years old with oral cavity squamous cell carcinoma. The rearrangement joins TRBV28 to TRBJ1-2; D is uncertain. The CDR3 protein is CASSLKAVPYGYTF. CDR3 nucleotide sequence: TGTGCCAGCAGTTTAAAGGCGGTGCCCTATGGCTACACCTTC.